A single sample is the source of the 30 T cell receptor beta chains below, sequenced in a study of cytomegalovirus exposure and HLA in healthy donors. The PCR ran on 60 Vbeta and 13 Jbeta primers. Using immunoSEQ multiplex PCR, the repertoire was profiled, and TCRdb retains in-frame clones only, with some absent. The sample shows roughly 140,000 clones, over 65% of them seen only once. Source material: PBMCs. The receptors were gathered from a male donor in good health and CMV-seronegative.

The chain employs TRBV19 and TRBJ2-2; TRBD1 agrees at 7 bases. V shed 5 bases, J shed 1 base, and the junction held 4 bases outside the gene matches. The CDR3 runs to 15 residues. The germline gives CDR1 LNHDA, CDR2 SQIVND (reference sequence). The DNA of the CDR3 is TGTGCCAGTAGTCACCGGGACAGGAACACCGGGGAGCTGTTTTTT. Translated, it gives CASSHRDRNTGELFF.

The chain couples TRBV4-1 to TRBJ1-2, with 7 bases matching TRBD1. Germline values: CDR1 MGHRA, CDR2 YSYEKL. Trimming took 3 bases from V and 5 from J; bases not matched to a gene: 12. The CDR3 totals 16 residues. The CDR3 reads CASSQLDPGQRYGYTF. CDR3 nucleotide sequence: TGCGCCAGCAGCCAGCTGGACCCGGGACAGAGATATGGCTACACCTTC.

The chain links TRBV19 to TRBJ2-7; 8 nucleotides align to TRBD2. Germline V gene sequence: CDR1 LNHDA, CDR2 SQIVND (reference sequence). Trimming took 7 bases from V and 6 from J; bases not matched to a gene: 11. The CDR3 contains 14 residues. This CDR3 reads CASKGTRRFSEQYF. The CDR3 coding sequence is TGTGCCAGTAAAGGGACTAGGAGGTTTAGCGAGCAGTACTTC.

The rearrangement links TRBV18 to TRBJ2-3, with TRBD2 as a possible D gene (5 bases). Germline V gene sequence: CDR1 KGHSH, CDR2 LQKENI. This CDR3 has 15 residues. V lost 0 bases and J lost 3, with 10 bases in between. CDR3 nucleotides: TGTGCCAGCTCACCACCCGGGCGGGTTACAGATACGCAGTATTTT. It is translated as CASSPPGRVTDTQYF.

This clone has only a few counts. J is TRBJ2-1 and V is TRBV19; 7 bases are shared with TRBD1. The ends lost 3 bases at V and 6 bases at J; junction bases unmatched: 2. In germline, CDR1 is LNHDA, CDR2 SQIVND (reference sequence). The CDR3 is 13 residues long. CDR3 region: CASSIGDSNEQFF. CDR3 coding DNA: TGTGCCAGTAGTATTGGGGACAGCAATGAGCAGTTCTTC.

V gene TRBV7-3 combines with J gene TRBJ2-1; TRBD2 is a possible D gene (7 bases). The CDR3 spans 15 residues. The V and J ends lost 1 base and 6 bases respectively, with 13 bases between them. In germline, CDR1 is SGHTA, CDR2 FQGTGA. The chain's CDR3 is CASSLMGGGTNEQFF. The CDR3 bases are TGTGCCAGCAGCTTAATGGGAGGGGGGACCAATGAGCAGTTCTTC.

The rearrangement uses TRBV7-8 and TRBJ1-5; D perhaps matches TRBD1 (6 bases). The CDR3 covers 15 residues. V shed 5 bases and J shed 6 bases, with 17 bases lying between them. Germline CDR1 SGHVS, CDR2 FQNEAQ. The CDR3 protein is CASSPGRVGAQPQHF. In DNA, the CDR3 is TGTGCCAGCAGCCCTGGAAGGGTGGGGGCTCAGCCCCAGCATTTT.

J is TRBJ2-7 and V is TRBV4-1; D gene ambiguous. The CDR3 is 13 residues long. Trimming left V 0 bases short and J 4 bases short, with 7 bases between. Germline V gene sequence: CDR1 MGHRA, CDR2 YSYEKL. CDR3 protein: CASSQERPYEQYF. CDR3 in DNA: TGCGCCAGCAGCCAAGAGAGGCCGTACGAGCAGTACTTC.

This chain links TRBV4-3 with TRBJ2-7; 7 bases agree with TRBD2. Germline-derived CDR1 and CDR2 are LGHNA and YSLEER. With 4 bases clipped from V and 7 bases from J, the junction kept 7 bases outside the gene matches. The CDR3 consists of 13 residues. CDR3 in DNA: TGCGCCAGCAGCCCCGGTCCCGGGGGGGAGCAGTACTTC. Protein product: CASSPGPGGEQYF.

CDR3 region: CASSELGASNQPQHF. CDR3 coding DNA: TGCGCCAGCAGTGAGCTGGGCGCTAGCAATCAGCCCCAGCATTTT. This chain uses TRBV10-2 with TRBJ1-5; no firm D call. V was cut by 2 bases and J by 0 bases, with 8 bases left in between. In germline, CDR1 is WSHSY, CDR2 SAAADI. The CDR3 has 15 residues.

This chain uses TRBV14 with TRBJ1-2; D is uncertain. Per the germline V gene, CDR1 is SGHDN and CDR2 is FVKESK. Trimming removed 2 bases at V and 2 bases at J, with 6 bases between. The CDR3 extends over 13 amino acids. The CDR3 bases are TGTGCCAGCAGCCAATATGAGAACTATGGCTACACCTTC. The encoded protein is CASSQYENYGYTF.

The sample holds a few counts of this clone. The chain joins TRBV19 to TRBJ1-5; D possibly corresponds to TRBD1 (6 bases). This CDR3 contains 15 residues. Deletions cut 4 bases from V and 0 bases from J, with 10 bases between. Germline V gives CDR1 LNHDA, CDR2 SQIVND (reference sequence). The CDR3 nucleotides are TGTGCCAGTAGTAGACAGGTAAATAGCAATCAGCCCCAGCATTTT. Encoded protein: CASSRQVNSNQPQHF. Drawing the rest from reference TRBV19 and TRBJ1-5, the complete variable domain is DGGITQSPKYLFRKEGQNVTLSCEQNLNHDAMYWYRQDPGQGLRLIYYSQIVNDFQKGDIAEGYSVSREKKESFPLTVTSAQKNPTAFYLCASSRQVNSNQPQHFGDGTRLSIL.

This chain uses TRBV6-5 with TRBJ2-1; 7 nucleotides align to TRBD2. V lost 2 bases to trimming and J lost 8 bases; unmatched junction nucleotides: 9. The CDR3 extends over 15 amino acids. CDR1 MNHEY and CDR2 SVGAGI come from the germline V gene. The CDR3 is CASSYVGEGTYEQFF. The CDR3 DNA reads TGTGCCAGCAGTTACGTGGGGGAGGGCACCTATGAGCAGTTCTTC.

This chain links TRBV27 with TRBJ2-7, with 8 bases lining up with TRBD1. The length of the CDR3 is 14 residues. J was trimmed by 3 bases and V by 2 bases; bases with no gene match: 3. Germline values: CDR1 MNHEY, CDR2 SMNVEV (reference sequence). In DNA, the CDR3 is TGTGCCAGCAGTTTACAGGGGGCTTACTACGAGCAGTACTTC. This translates into CASSLQGAYYEQYF.

This clone was detected once. The chain combines TRBV27 with TRBJ1-5; 7 nucleotides match TRBD1. The CDR3 loop spans 14 amino acids. V was pared by 5 bases and J by 7 bases, with 8 bases of the junction left unmatched. Per the germline V gene, CDR1 is MNHEY and CDR2 is SMNVEV (reference sequence). The CDR3 bases are TGTGCCAGCAGTGCAGACAGGGCCCGGCAGCCCCAGCATTTT. Encoded protein: CASSADRARQPQHF.

This chain connects TRBV29-1 to TRBJ2-7; the D gene is possibly TRBD1 (7 bases). The CDR3 totals 13 residues. The V end was cut by 4 bases, the J end by 6 bases, with 16 bases between. Germline V lookup: CDR1 SQVTM, CDR2 ANQGSEA. This chain's CDR3 is CSVARDQGGEQYF. The CDR3 DNA reads TGCAGCGTTGCGCGGGACCAGGGGGGCGAGCAGTACTTC.

This chain links TRBV6-1 with TRBJ2-7, with 7 nucleotides matching TRBD1. The trim removed 10 bases at V and 5 bases at J, leaving 11 bases unmatched. CDR3 size: 13 residues. In germline, CDR1 is MNHNS, CDR2 SASEGT. CDR3 in amino acids: CATNRQGYDEQYF. The CDR3 DNA sequence: TGTGCCACCAATCGACAGGGTTACGACGAGCAGTACTTC.

DNA for the CDR3: TGTGCCAGCAGCGCTGACTTGGGCACTGAAGCTTTCTTT. Its translation: CASSADLGTEAFF. The chain employs TRBV9 and TRBJ1-1; D is undetermined. V lost 3 bases, J lost 4 bases, and 10 bases lay in between. Germline V gives CDR1 SGDLS, CDR2 YYNGEE. The CDR3 loop spans 13 amino acids. Together with reference TRBV9 and TRBJ1-1, the CDR3 gives the full variable domain: DSGVTQTPKHLITATGQRVTLRCSPRSGDLSVYWYQQSLDQGLQFLIQYYNGEERAKGNILERFSAQQFPDLHSELNLSSLELGDSALYFCASSADLGTEAFFGQGTRLTVV.

The chain couples TRBV6-5 to TRBJ1-2, with 9 bases identical to TRBD1. The V gene's germline CDR1 is MNHEY and CDR2 SVGAGI. This CDR3 is built from 14 residues. Trimming cost V 4 bases and J 14 bases; bases outside gene matches: 14. The chain's CDR3 is CASSFLDLGQGRTF. In DNA form, the CDR3 reads TGTGCCAGCAGTTTTCTAGACCTCGGACAGGGGAGAACCTTC.

This clone was observed a handful of times. The chain recombines TRBV6-1 with TRBJ2-5; maybe TRBD2 (6 bases). The CDR3 length is 15 residues. The germline V and J ends were trimmed by 3 bases and 5 bases, with 16 bases remaining between them. Per germline, CDR1 MNHNS and CDR2 SASEGT. The chain's CDR3 is CASSDGSGTVETQYF. The CDR3 DNA reads as TGTGCCAGCAGTGACGGGAGCGGAACCGTGGAGACCCAGTACTTC.

This clone was seen a single time. The V gene is TRBV4-3, the J gene TRBJ2-3, with D possibly being TRBD2 (6 bases). Looked up from germline, CDR1 is LGHNA and CDR2 is YSLEER. This CDR3 has 16 amino acids. Deletions cut 0 bases from V and 1 base from J, with 11 bases between. The chain's CDR3 is CASSQDRETGTDTQYF. The CDR3 DNA reads TGCGCCAGCAGCCAAGACCGGGAGACGGGCACAGATACGCAGTATTTT.

The CDR3 sequence: CASSLVAGTANTGELFF. CDR3 sequence (DNA): TGTGCCAGCAGCTTAGTAGCGGGGACAGCTAACACCGGGGAGCTGTTTTTT. The V and J genes are TRBV7-2 and TRBJ2-2; D is possibly TRBD2 (8 bases). CDR1 is SGHTA, CDR2 FQGNSA, per germline. V lost 1 base and J lost 2, with 14 bases in between. This CDR3 has 17 amino acids. Drawing the rest from reference TRBV7-2 and TRBJ2-2, the complete variable domain is GAGVSQSPSNKVTEKGKDVELRCDPISGHTALYWYRQSLGQGLEFLIYFQGNSAPDKSGLPSDRFSAERTGGSVSTLTIQRTQQEDSAVYLCASSLVAGTANTGELFFGEGSRLTVL.

This clone is a singleton in its sample. This chain links TRBV10-3 with TRBJ2-1, with TRBD1 identical over 7 bases. V was pared by 6 bases and J by 4 bases, with 3 bases of the junction left unmatched. CDR1 and CDR2 from the germline V gene are ENHRY and SYGVKD. CDR3 length: 13 amino acids. The CDR3 region is CAIRGQPYNEQFF. The CDR3 nucleotides read TGTGCCATCAGGGGACAGCCATACAATGAGCAGTTCTTC.

The rearrangement links TRBV7-8 to TRBJ2-2, with D perhaps matching TRBD2 (6 bases). The CDR3 is made up of 16 amino acids. The V end lost 7 bases, the J end lost 2 bases, and 17 bases lay between the germline ends. Germline V gene sequence: CDR1 SGHVS, CDR2 FQNEAQ. This CDR3 reads CASTPRRLVNTGELFF. The CDR3 nucleotides are TGTGCCAGCACCCCCCGAAGACTAGTTAACACCGGGGAGCTGTTTTTT.

V usage is TRBV29-1 and J usage is TRBJ2-3; TRBD2 matches 9 bases. V trimming: 5 bases; J trimming: 2 bases; junction bases outside the gene matches: 11. The germline gives CDR1 SQVTM, CDR2 ANQGSEA. The CDR3 totals 16 residues. In nucleotides, the CDR3 is TGCAGCGTTACTAGCCTTAGCGGGGGAGACACAGATACGCAGTATTTT. It is translated as CSVTSLSGGDTDTQYF.

This clone was observed once. The chain joins TRBV6-5 to TRBJ2-7; the D gene is possibly TRBD1 (6 bases). V lost 6 bases and J 0 bases, leaving 15 bases between the germline ends. Germline V gene lookup returns CDR1 MNHEY and CDR2 SVGAGI. The CDR3 has 15 amino acids. CDR3: CASRPRGAASYEQYF. CDR3 DNA: TGTGCCAGCAGGCCCAGGGGAGCGGCCTCCTACGAGCAGTACTTC.

The rearrangement joins TRBV10-3 to TRBJ2-4, with 10 bases aligning to TRBD1. Germline CDR1 is ENHRY and CDR2 is SYGVKD. The CDR3 length is 18 residues. V dropped 6 bases and J dropped 0; count of bases not matched to a gene: 11. The CDR3, as DNA: TGTGCCATCAGCGACCGGGACAGGGGCAAGACAGCCAAAAACATTCAGTACTTC. Its translation is CAISDRDRGKTAKNIQYF.

The chain combines TRBV4-3 with TRBJ1-6; 8 bases align to TRBD1. Germline assignment: CDR1 LGHNA and CDR2 YSLEER. This CDR3 has 15 residues. V lost 6 bases to trimming and J lost 10 bases; unmatched junction nucleotides: 11. CDR3 DNA sequence: TGCGCCAGCAGTTTAAAGACAGGGGATGGCTCACCCCTCCACTTT. It codes for CASSLKTGDGSPLHF.

This chain links TRBV7-8 with TRBJ2-7; TRBD1 is a possible D gene (6 bases). Germline CDR1 and CDR2: SGHVS and FQNEAQ. Trimming took 5 bases from V and 4 from J, leaving 9 bases between them. This CDR3 has 12 residues. The CDR3 loop is CASSLTGYEQYF. CDR3 DNA: TGTGCCAGCAGCCTGACAGGTTACGAGCAGTACTTC.

The chain is built from TRBV5-5 and TRBJ2-2, with D perhaps TRBD2 (5 bases). The CDR3 has 15 amino acids. The V gene lost 4 bases and the J gene lost 2 bases, with 12 bases spanning the gap. CDR1 and CDR2 (germline): SGHKS, YYEKEE (reference sequence). The chain's CDR3 is CASSAGLINTGELFF. The CDR3 nucleotides read TGTGCCAGCAGCGCGGGCCTAATTAACACCGGGGAGCTGTTTTTT.